This TCR beta chain came from a study of PD-L1 blockade in urothelial cancer. TCRdb keeps only in-frame clones here, not all; method: immunoSEQ multiplex PCR. Counted here are about 72,000 clones, less than 90% occurring once; the ten biggest clones make up 4% to 6%. Germline CDR1 reads SGHDT; CDR2 reads YYEEEE. This CDR3 has 14 amino acids. The V gene lost 1 base and the J gene lost 6 bases, with 12 bases spanning the gap. This receptor was obtained from an older man with urothelial cancer. The chain couples TRBV5-6 to TRBJ2-3; D call uncertain. Sequencing was performed on PBMCs, taken around atezolizumab (anti-PD-L1) treatment. The DNA of the CDR3 is TGTGCCAGCAGCTTGCTAGTAGCTCGGGATACGCAGTATTTT. As protein: CASSLLVARDTQYF. Combining the CDR3 with reference TRBV5-6 and TRBJ2-3 gives the whole variable domain DAGVTQSPTHLIKTRGQQVTLRCSPKSGHDTVSWYQQALGQGPQFIFQYYEEEERQRGNFPDRFSGHQFPNYSSELNVNALLLGDSALYLCASSLLVARDTQYFGPGTRLTVL.